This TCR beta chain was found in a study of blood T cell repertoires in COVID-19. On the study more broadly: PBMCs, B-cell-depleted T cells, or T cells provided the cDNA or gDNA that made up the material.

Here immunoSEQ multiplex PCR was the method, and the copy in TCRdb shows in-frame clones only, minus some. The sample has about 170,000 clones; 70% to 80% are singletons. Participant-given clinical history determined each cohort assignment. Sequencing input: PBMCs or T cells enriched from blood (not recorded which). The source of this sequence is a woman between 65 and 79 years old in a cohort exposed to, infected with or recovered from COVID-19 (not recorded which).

The CDR3 region is CATSRTLVGGLYEQYF. The CDR3 nucleotides are TGTGCCACCAGCAGAACACTGGTCGGCGGACTTTACGAGCAGTACTTC. The chain uses TRBV15 and TRBJ2-7; TRBD2 is a possible D gene (5 bases). The CDR3 covers 16 residues. Trimming left V 2 bases short and J 4 bases short, with 18 bases between. The germline gives CDR1 LNHNV, CDR2 YYDKDF (reference sequence).